Sequencing of this T cell receptor (beta chain) was carried out in a study of tumor-infiltrating lymphocytes in primary liver carcinoma. For this clonotype: One end of the junction does not line up with germline, which may come from a read error.

This CDR3 is 11 amino acids long. Germline values: CDR1 SGHAT, CDR2 FQNNGV. cDNA specific to TCR beta was made from 450 to 500 ng of total RNA, with a constant-region primer employed for priming. Amplification in three nested multiplex PCR rounds with slightly modified ARM-PCR gave rise to TCR beta libraries. The study ran its first two PCR rounds for roughly 11 cycles each, using TRBV1-TRBV30 forward primers and a C-beta reverse primer. A single record per CDR3 protein comes from TCRdb applying MiXCR to the multiplex PCR reads. Seen here are about 130,000 distinct CDR3 sequences, roughly three fifths observed once, and the top ten hold 8.4%. Taking about 20-31 mg of unsorted bulk tissue, the authors co-extracted RNA and DNA.

The sample comprised liver tumor tissue from sampling region 3. Subset of the sample: tumor region T3, left-lateral pole. The TCR was taken from a woman aged 60-75 years with primary liver carcinoma and hepatitis B virus infection. The V gene is TRBV11-2, the J gene TRBJ2-1, with no clear D. Here the CDR3 DNA reads TGTGCCAGCGGCTTAGAACGGGTTACACTCTTC. It specifies CASGLERVTLF.